The rows below give T cell receptor beta chains drawn from one sample of a study of cytomegalovirus exposure and HLA in healthy donors. The data were produced by immunoSEQ multiplex PCR, yet TCRdb's version contains in-frame clones alone and is incomplete. The repertoire has under 90,000 clones, roughly 74% of them found once; the top ten carry about 2.2%. Sequencing input: PBMCs. The receptors derive from a middle-aged man in good health and CMV-seronegative. Both conserved end residues are part of each CDR3. Fields, in order: D gene, J gene, V gene, clone size, CDR3 protein, CDR3 DNA. The D gene is left open where the match is weak. Clone size is shown for a subset of rows, as once, few, many or a class of expanded clone.

D: -; J: TRBJ2-5; V: TRBV5-1; size: -; CDR3: CASSLSSGVETQYF; DNA: TGCGCCAGCAGCTTGTCATCCGGGGTTGAGACCCAGTACTTC
D: -; J: TRBJ2-5; V: TRBV4-1; size: once; CDR3: CASSQVPSLETQYF; DNA: TGCGCCAGCAGCCAAGTGCCTAGCTTGGAGACCCAGTACTTC
D: TRBD1; J: TRBJ1-3; V: TRBV19; size: few; CDR3: CASDPGQGAFYSGNTIYF; DNA: TGTGCCAGCGACCCGGGACAGGGGGCGTTCTACTCTGGAAACACCATATATTTT
D: -; J: TRBJ2-1; V: TRBV30; size: -; CDR3: CAWSGSAGSSYNEQFF; DNA: TGTGCCTGGAGTGGTTCAGCGGGTAGCTCCTACAATGAGCAGTTCTTC
D: -; J: TRBJ2-5; V: TRBV5-1; size: -; CDR3: CASSSPRDFQETQYF; DNA: TGCGCCAGCAGCTCCCCCAGGGACTTCCAAGAGACCCAGTACTTC
D: TRBD1; J: TRBJ1-1; V: TRBV2; size: once; CDR3: CASTGTGGAFF; DNA: TGTGCCAGCACCGGGACAGGGGGAGCTTTCTTT
D: -; J: TRBJ1-2; V: TRBV18; size: -; CDR3: CASSLLPRAGDDYGYTF; DNA: TGTGCCAGCTCACTACTCCCTAGGGCAGGGGACGACTATGGCTACACCTTC
D: -; J: TRBJ2-7; V: TRBV6-5; size: few; CDR3: CASSYSRPSAPHEQYF; DNA: TGTGCCAGCAGTTACTCGAGGCCTAGCGCCCCTCACGAGCAGTACTTC
D: TRBD1; J: TRBJ2-5; V: TRBV11-3; size: -; CDR3: CASSMGQREETQYF; DNA: TGTGCCAGCAGCATGGGACAGAGAGAAGAGACCCAGTACTTC
D: -; J: TRBJ1-1; V: TRBV19; size: -; CDR3: CASKGERTEAFF; DNA: TGTGCCAGTAAGGGGGAAAGAACTGAAGCTTTCTTT
D: -; J: TRBJ1-1; V: TRBV4-1; size: few; CDR3: CASSQDLEGRVAFF; DNA: TGCGCCAGCAGCCAAGATTTGGAGGGCCGGGTCGCTTTCTTT
D: -; J: TRBJ1-2; V: TRBV6-4; size: -; CDR3: CASSDSGAVGYGYTF; DNA: TGTGCCAGCAGTGACTCGGGGGCCGTAGGCTATGGCTACACCTTC
D: TRBD1; J: TRBJ1-2; V: TRBV6-4; size: -; CDR3: CASSQDRGRGYTF; DNA: TGTGCCAGCAGTCAGGACAGGGGGCGAGGCTACACCTTC
D: -; J: TRBJ1-5; V: TRBV2; size: -; CDR3: CASVRQFPISNQPQHF; DNA: TGTGCCAGCGTAAGACAGTTCCCGATTAGCAATCAGCCCCAGCATTTT
D: -; J: TRBJ1-1; V: TRBV6-6; size: -; CDR3: CASSLFMQGTEAFF; DNA: TGTGCCAGCAGCTTATTCATGCAGGGCACTGAAGCTTTCTTT
D: TRBD2; J: TRBJ2-3; V: TRBV9; size: once; CDR3: CASSVTSGERLDTQYF; DNA: TGTGCCAGCAGCGTGACTAGCGGAGAACGTTTGGATACGCAGTATTTT
D: -; J: TRBJ2-5; V: TRBV19; size: -; CDR3: CASSFGGRTQETQYF; DNA: TGTGCCAGTAGTTTCGGAGGCCGGACTCAAGAGACCCAGTACTTC